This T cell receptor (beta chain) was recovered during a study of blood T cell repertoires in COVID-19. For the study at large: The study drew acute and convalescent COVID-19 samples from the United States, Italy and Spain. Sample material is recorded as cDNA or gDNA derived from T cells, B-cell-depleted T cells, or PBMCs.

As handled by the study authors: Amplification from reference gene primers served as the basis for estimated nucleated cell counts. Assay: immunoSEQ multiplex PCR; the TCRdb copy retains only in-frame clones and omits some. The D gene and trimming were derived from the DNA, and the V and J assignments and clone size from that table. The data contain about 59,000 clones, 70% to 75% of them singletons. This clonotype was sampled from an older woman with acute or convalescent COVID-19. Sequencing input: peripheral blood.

This CDR3 is CASSQVGQGRNSPLHF. The CDR3 DNA is TGTGCCAGCAGCCAAGTGGGACAGGGGAGAAATTCACCCCTCCACTTT. The chain joins TRBV14 to TRBJ1-6, with 10 bases matching TRBD1. J was trimmed by 7 bases and V by 1 base; bases with no gene match: 4. Germline loops: CDR1 SGHDN, CDR2 FVKESK. The CDR3 runs 16 residues.